Listed below are T cell receptor beta chains from one sample, sequenced in a study of cytomegalovirus exposure and HLA in healthy donors. Only in-frame clones appear in the TCRdb table, and some are missing; sequencing was by immunoSEQ multiplex PCR. This table has tens of thousands of clones, about 85% appearing once. The sample was PBMCs. The receptors here all came from a man aged 45-60 years in good health and CMV-seronegative. CDR3s include the opening cysteine and the closing phenylalanine or tryptophan. Each record gives: V gene, J gene, CDR3 protein.

TRBV27	TRBJ1-2	CASSLGTGGNGYTF
TRBV7-2	TRBJ1-5	CASSFQDQPQHF
TRBV5-1	TRBJ2-2	CASSGTGGPTGELFF
TRBV5-6	TRBJ2-7	CASSFVPGQGGEQYF
TRBV5-5	TRBJ2-2	CASSLLTGELFF
TRBV10-3	TRBJ1-3	CAITSSGNTIYF
TRBV7-9	TRBJ1-2	CASSLTRRTDNYGYTF
TRBV7-9	TRBJ1-2	CASSLGTGPNYGYTF
TRBV5-1	TRBJ1-2	CASSLQGDGYTF
TRBV28	TRBJ1-2	CASSQTPGHRGYGYTF
TRBV7-9	TRBJ2-1	CASSLGRVLSYNEQFF
TRBV5-5	TRBJ2-1	CASSLGYIQREGNEQFF
TRBV9	TRBJ2-7	CASSAGPGQIYEQYF
TRBV5-1	TRBJ2-7	CASSFRVTDEQYF
TRBV7-9	TRBJ2-7	CASSITSGGYEQYF
TRBV5-1	TRBJ2-3	CASSLGGPTDTQYF
TRBV7-8	TRBJ1-1	CASSPLVGQDAEAFF
TRBV19	TRBJ2-2	CASSRGQVAGELFF
TRBV2	TRBJ1-4	CASSVGGPNEKLFF
TRBV9	TRBJ2-2	CASSVGLEGSGELFF
TRBV18	TRBJ1-2	CASSPAISDLYGYTF
TRBV7-9	TRBJ1-1	CASSPPTGVYTEAFF
TRBV4-3	TRBJ2-7	CASSQAHRGNEQYF
TRBV29-1	TRBJ2-7	CSVEDRGRGAHEQYF
TRBV5-5	TRBJ1-2	CASSPTGPGVGGYTF
TRBV5-4	TRBJ2-7	CASSPGWGHYEQYF
TRBV6-7	TRBJ2-4	CASRVGQEAKNIQYF
TRBV5-4	TRBJ2-1	CASSLKKQGAYYNEQFF
TRBV4-3	TRBJ2-5	CASSRGSGSGLETQYF
TRBV30	TRBJ2-7	CAWTTGTGTYEQYF
TRBV11-2	TRBJ2-1	CASSRGLAGAINEQFF
TRBV5-1	TRBJ2-5	CASSLGATDSETQYF
TRBV5-1	TRBJ2-3	CASSPAVSGGVVDTQYF
TRBV28	TRBJ1-5	CASSTGQESHRQHF
TRBV5-8	TRBJ2-2	CASSLGSGRTGELFF
TRBV7-9	TRBJ2-1	CASSLLGTGENNEQFF
TRBV7-2	TRBJ2-2	CASSLSTSGFELFF
TRBV28	TRBJ2-1	CASIRGRAGYEQFF
TRBV6-5	TRBJ2-5	CASSSRGTQYF
TRBV5-1	TRBJ2-4	CASSPGGQGGRNIQYF
TRBV9	TRBJ2-2	CASSVGSGGNTGELFF
TRBV5-1	TRBJ2-1	CASSSDREQFF
TRBV29-1	TRBJ1-3	CSVGGAGGNTIYF
TRBV7-8	TRBJ2-1	CASSLVPPLAGRGDPYNEQFF
TRBV5-3	TRBJ2-1	CARSSGTRSWGSSYNEQFF
TRBV7-2	TRBJ2-6	CASSWGQGLYSGANVLTF
TRBV14	TRBJ1-4	CASSRDRDEKLFF
TRBV28	TRBJ1-6	CASNEGAGLTLHF